This TCR beta chain was identified during a study of control samples from healthy donors and cancer patients. The germline V and J ends were trimmed by 1 base and 8 bases, with 17 bases remaining between them. CDR3 length equals 16 residues. Germline values: CDR1 SEHNR, CDR2 FQNEAQ (reference sequence). TCRdb's copy holds only in-frame clones and misses some; the assay was immunoSEQ multiplex PCR. Of around 110,000 clones in the sample, around 89% are singletons; the top ten hold 1.1%. The specimen sequenced was PBMCs. This chain uses TRBV7-9 with TRBJ1-4, with unresolved D. The receptor's source is a woman in her forties or fifties with colorectal cancer. The CDR3 region is CASSLDLDGREEKLFF. The CDR3 DNA follows: TGTGCCAGCAGCTTAGACTTAGATGGGCGAGAGGAAAAACTGTTTTTT.